Sequencing of this T cell receptor beta chain was carried out in a study of blood T cell repertoires in COVID-19 (dated by TCRdb to between 2020 and 2021). Describing the broader study: The collaborator samples originated in the United States, Italy and Spain and spanned the acute and convalescent phases of COVID-19. The material from the prospective study consisted of cDNA or gDNA derived from T cells, B-cell-depleted T cells, or PBMCs. Deeply sampled blood TCRbeta repertoires from subjects exposed to, actively infected with, or recovered from COVID-19 were included in the dataset. The repertoires were made available in a free public database intended to serve as a resource for research on the immune response to SARS-CoV-2. Samples were obtained from the ongoing ImmuneRACE study (first 160 participants) and from about 1,300 subjects provided by 6 global collaborators. Nearly every sample came with metadata listing a de-identified subject ID, COVID-19 status, age in years and sex. HLA class I and class II types, where available, came from metadata supplied by the sample provider rather than from assay-based typing.

One collaborating source in Seattle enrolled patients while the patients were actively infected and followed the patients over time throughout the course of disease. Whole blood was collected in K2EDTA tubes by collaborating institutions according to the institutions' own protocols. Collaborator samples were shipped for TCRbeta analysis as frozen whole blood, isolated PBMCs, or DNA extracted from either sample type. The CDR3 covers 15 residues, taking in both the cysteine and the phenylalanine. CDR3 DNA is the only sequence kept; it has 45 bases, read in frame from the first base. Reading the germline V gene gives CDR1 SGHRS and CDR2 YFSETQ. Trimmed from V: 0 bases; trimmed from J: 2 bases; junction bases lacking a gene match: 2. General findings and caveats noted by the study authors: The quantity of clinical and demographic metadata differed by source and by participant and was supplied without curation.

In this sample, this clone turned up a few times. Its binding antigen is unknown. No much larger clone exists at a distance of one base, and base qualities are not known. Other DNA variants within this sample encode the same CDR3. TCRbeta CDR3 regions were amplified from genomic DNA by means of the immunoSEQ Assay, a bias-controlled multiplex PCR. As for the authors' bioinformatics: Within the assay, amplification of reference gene primers was used to estimate how many nucleated cells each sample contained. To quantify the absolute abundance of each unique TCRbeta CDR3 rearrangement, sequence reads were collapsed and filtered. For each sample, productive Simpson clonality was calculated as the square root of Simpson's diversity index over productive rearrangements. The immuneACCESS repertoire file appears here via TCRdb, limited to in-frame rearrangements. These files lack a portion of the clones; in checked studies, under half of the deficit traces to unresolved V genes, and the cause of the others is not known. V and J calls and clone size are as listed in that table; D and trimming were resolved from the DNA. A total of about 420,000 clones appear in this sample, approximately 90% of them only once. Roughly 0.87% of the sample comes from the top ten.

The receptor chain draws on TRBV5-1 and TRBJ2-1; the junction holds 7 bases that match TRBD1. The specimen was peripheral blood. The origin of this receptor is a man between 18 and 29 years old with COVID-19, enrolled during active disease. The CDR3 protein: CASSLGQGAYNEQFF. The nucleotide sequence reads TGCGCCAGCAGCTTGGGACAGGGCGCCTACAATGAGCAGTTCTTC.